This T cell receptor beta chain emerged from a study of cytomegalovirus exposure and HLA in healthy donors. Across the whole study: The 95 to 150 validation repertoires were produced on the same platform as the 670 or so repertoires of the first cohort. This was reported in a later analysis.

General study points: The study listed approximately 160 cytomegalovirus-associated TCR beta chains.

Comments on this clone: Its antigen is unknown.

Measured with immunoSEQ multiplex PCR; TCRdb has only the in-frame clones, and not every one. The table includes about 140,000 clones, over 80% detected once. The germline gives CDR1 SGHAT, CDR2 FQDESV (reference sequence). The junction had 7 bases not matched to a gene; V was cut back by 4 bases and J by 4 bases. The CDR3 is 15 amino acids. Sequencing was performed on PBMCs. The receptor was isolated from a man aged 18-30 years in good health and CMV-seropositive. The chain combines TRBV11-1 with TRBJ2-3; TRBD1 matches at 8 bases. The CDR3 protein is CASSSTDRAADTQYF. CDR3 DNA sequence: TGTGCCAGCAGCTCCACGGACAGGGCAGCAGATACGCAGTATTTT.